The sequence of this TCR beta chain was determined in a study of blood T cell repertoires in COVID-19. Clones were sequenced by immunoSEQ multiplex PCR, and TCRdb holds only the in-frame ones, with some missing. The sample yields 90,000 to 120,000 clones, about nine tenths seen once. This clone was observed a single time. Germline V gene sequence: CDR1 WSHSY, CDR2 SAAADI. This CDR3 spans 15 amino acids. Trimming took 0 bases from V and 3 from J, leaving 10 bases between them. The chain is built from TRBV10-2 and TRBJ2-3, with unresolved D. This clonotype was obtained from a middle-aged man with active or convalescent COVID-19. The sequenced sample consisted of peripheral blood. The CDR3 sequence: CASSESGGLTDTQYF. The CDR3 DNA is TGCGCCAGCAGTGAGTCCGGCGGTTTGACAGATACGCAGTATTTT.